One sample yielded the 26 T cell receptor beta chains listed below, sequenced in a study of cytomegalovirus exposure and HLA in healthy donors. The PCR made use of 60 Vbeta and 13 Jbeta primers. The assay was immunoSEQ multiplex PCR, and TCRdb's table has in-frame clones only and misses some. The table lists about 230,000 clones, over 75% of them singletons. The sequencing input was PBMCs. The receptors stem from a human donor in good health.

The chain carries TRBV10-1 and TRBJ2-7; a weak D match, TRBD1 (6 bases). CDR1 WNHNN and CDR2 SYGVQD come from the germline V gene (reference sequence). The CDR3 is made up of 13 amino acids. The germline V and J ends were trimmed by 6 bases and 6 bases, with 15 bases remaining between them. CDR3 DNA: TGCGCCAGCAGGGGGGCCGGTTGGTGCGAGCAGTACTTC. Translating it yields CASRGAGWCEQYF.

The V call is TRBV2, the J call TRBJ2-1; perhaps TRBD2 as D (5 bases). Per germline, CDR1 SNHLY and CDR2 FYNNEI. Trimming left V 4 bases short and J 8 bases short, with 18 bases between. This CDR3 contains 15 residues. CDR3 sequence: CASSAGKGLFDEQFF. The CDR3 nucleotides are TGTGCCAGCAGTGCCGGGAAAGGACTTTTCGATGAGCAGTTCTTC.

In this sample, this clone turned up once. This sequence joins TRBV27 and TRBJ2-6; 9 bases fit TRBD2. CDR1 and CDR2 from the germline V gene are MNHEY and SMNVEV (reference sequence). After removal of 1 base from V and 0 bases from J, the junction contained 7 bases not matched to a gene. CDR3 length equals 19 residues. DNA of the CDR3: TGTGCCAGCAGTTTATTACTAGCGGGCTTTAACTCTGGGGCCAACGTCCTGACTTTC. Encoded protein: CASSLLLAGFNSGANVLTF.

On this clone: A read error may account for a junction end that differs from germline. J is TRBJ1-1 and V is TRBV7-9; 7 bases are a match to TRBD1. The V gene's germline CDR1 is SEHNR and CDR2 FQNEAQ (reference sequence). The CDR3 contains 18 residues. The CDR3 region is CSSSLRPDRDSGDTEAFF. As DNA, the CDR3 is TGTTCCAGCAGCTTAAGGCCCGACAGGGACAGTGGGGACACTGAAGCTTTCTTT.

The chain couples TRBV19 to TRBJ1-5, with 10 bases lining up with TRBD1. Per germline, CDR1 LNHDA and CDR2 SQIVND (reference sequence). V gave up 6 bases and J gave up 7 bases; unmatched junction bases: 9. There are 15 residues in the CDR3. The CDR3 region is CASSWDRGGGQPQHF. The CDR3 region has the DNA TGTGCCAGTAGCTGGGACAGGGGCGGGGGACAGCCCCAGCATTTT.

V is TRBV5-7 and J is TRBJ2-2, with TRBD1 identical over 7 bases. TRBV5-7 is assigned to the ORF class and has an uncertain function. Trimming took 0 bases from V and 3 from J; bases not matched to a gene: 8. This CDR3 contains 17 residues. The CDR3 region is CASSLEVGTVHTGELFF. CDR3 in DNA: TGTGCCAGCAGCTTGGAGGTCGGGACAGTGCACACCGGGGAGCTGTTTTTT.

This clone was observed a handful of times. This chain links TRBV7-3 with TRBJ2-3; TRBD2 might be the D (5 bases). The CDR3 sequence is 15 residues long. Germline assignment: CDR1 SGHTA and CDR2 FQGTGA. With 0 bases removed from V and 5 bases from J, the gap between germline ends came to 12 bases. Here the CDR3 DNA reads TGTGCCAGCAGCTTAACTGGGCTAGCCCAAGATACGCAGTATTTT. Translation gives CASSLTGLAQDTQYF.

The V and J genes are TRBV9 and TRBJ1-4, with D hard to call. Germline CDR1 and CDR2: SGDLS and YYNGEE. The CDR3 is 17 amino acids. Trimming took off 0 bases at V and 0 bases at J, with 12 bases between the two ends. This chain's CDR3 is CASSVAAGLATNEKLFF. In nucleotides, the CDR3 is TGTGCCAGCAGCGTAGCGGCAGGTCTGGCAACTAATGAAAAACTGTTTTTT.

The chain combines TRBV6-5 with TRBJ2-7; 11 nucleotides agree with TRBD1. This CDR3 has 14 amino acids. CDR1 and CDR2 (germline): MNHEY, SVGAGI. V gave up 6 bases and J gave up 7 bases; unmatched junction bases: 8. The DNA for the CDR3 is TGTGCCAGCAGACATCCGGGACAGGGGGGAGAGCAGTACTTC. Translated, it gives CASRHPGQGGEQYF.

The CDR3: CASSMTSGRSDTQYF. DNA for the CDR3: TGTGCCAGTAGTATGACTAGCGGGAGATCTGATACGCAGTATTTT. The chain recombines TRBV19 with TRBJ2-3; 12 bases fit TRBD2. V lost 3 bases and J lost 6; bases outside the gene matches: 4. CDR1 is LNHDA, CDR2 SQIVND, per germline (reference sequence). CDR3 length: 15 amino acids.

Details on this clone: Mismatch with germline at one junction end may stem from a read error. The genes are TRBV5-1 and TRBJ2-7; perhaps TRBD2 as D (5 bases). Germline CDR1 reads SGHRS; CDR2 reads YFSETQ. This CDR3 is 15 amino acids long. In DNA form, the CDR3 reads TGTGCCAGCAGCTTCGGCGAGGGCAAGTCCTACGAGCAGTACTTC. Its protein product is CASSFGEGKSYEQYF.

The chain uses TRBV7-8 and TRBJ2-1, with TRBD2 matching 12 bases. The CDR3 contains 18 residues. The V segment lost 4 bases and the J segment 1 base; nucleotides outside the gene matches: 8. Germline lookup yields CDR1 SGHVS and CDR2 FQNEAQ. DNA for the CDR3: TGTGCCAGCAGCTCGCGGGGGCTAGCGGGAGGGTCCTACAATGAGCAGTTCTTC. This codes for CASSSRGLAGGSYNEQFF.

V usage is TRBV5-6 and J usage is TRBJ1-6; D ambiguous. The CDR3 is 15 amino acids. The germline V and J ends were trimmed by 0 bases and 7 bases, with 11 bases remaining between them. Per the germline V gene, CDR1 is SGHDT and CDR2 is YYEEEE. The CDR3 DNA reads as TGTGCCAGCAGCTTGGGACCCGGGGTAAATTCACCCCTCCACTTT. Residues: CASSLGPGVNSPLHF.

The rearrangement uses TRBV5-4 and TRBJ2-7; 7 bases are shared with TRBD1. Germline CDR1 is SGHNT and CDR2 is YYREEE (reference sequence). After removal of 4 bases from V and 0 bases from J, the junction contained 10 bases not matched to a gene. The CDR3 consists of 16 residues. The CDR3 region is CASSQTGLFSSYEQYF. CDR3 DNA sequence: TGTGCCAGCAGCCAGACAGGGCTCTTTAGCTCCTACGAGCAGTACTTC.

As for this clone: Germline and junction disagree at one end, which may indicate a read error. The chain uses TRBV7-9 and TRBJ2-3; D may be TRBD2 (5 bases). This CDR3 has 14 amino acids. Per germline, CDR1 SEHNR and CDR2 FQNEAQ (reference sequence). The CDR3 bases are TGTTCCAGCAGCTTGGGAGCAGTTACAGATACGCAGTATTTT. Protein: CSSSLGAVTDTQYF.

This clone was recorded only once. The V call is TRBV4-2, the J call TRBJ2-7; possibly TRBD2 for D (6 bases). The germline V gene encodes CDR1 LGHNA and CDR2 YNFKEQ. The length of the CDR3 is 15 residues. The V gene lost 1 base and the J gene lost 2 bases, with 12 bases spanning the gap. CDR3 amino acids: CASSQVGGNPYEQYF. The DNA of the CDR3 is TGTGCCAGCAGCCAAGTGGGGGGAAATCCCTACGAGCAGTACTTC.

The J gene is TRBJ2-5, the V gene TRBV5-1; no reliable D call. The germline V gene has CDR1 SGHRS and CDR2 YFSETQ. The CDR3 runs to 12 residues. Trimming removed 5 bases at V and 4 bases at J, with 9 bases between. CDR3 in DNA: TGCGCCAGCAGTGGCCTTACAGAGACCCAGTACTTC. Residues: CASSGLTETQYF.

This clone came up once. V usage is TRBV19 and J usage is TRBJ1-4; 7 bases agree with TRBD1. V shed 5 bases and J 3 bases; nucleotides not matched to a gene: 6. The CDR3 has 15 amino acids. Germline V gives CDR1 LNHDA, CDR2 SQIVND (reference sequence). As DNA, the CDR3 is TGTGCCAGTAGTGTCCGACAGGGCCCTAATGAAAAACTGTTTTTT. Translating gives CASSVRQGPNEKLFF.

V gene TRBV11-1 combines with J gene TRBJ2-2; 10 bases align to TRBD2. After removal of 5 bases from V and 7 bases from J, the junction contained 7 bases not matched to a gene. The CDR3 length is 15 residues. Germline CDR1 and CDR2: SGHAT and FQDESV (reference sequence). The CDR3 loop is CASSPGTSVYGELFF. The DNA for the CDR3 is TGTGCCAGCAGCCCCGGGACTAGCGTTTACGGGGAGCTGTTTTTT.

This chain connects TRBV9 to TRBJ2-1, with 9 nucleotides matching TRBD2. This CDR3 contains 17 residues. After removal of 3 bases from V and 1 base from J, the junction contained 8 bases not matched to a gene. Germline V gene sequence: CDR1 SGDLS, CDR2 YYNGEE. The CDR3 is CASSEGLAGRSYNEQFF. The CDR3 region has the DNA TGTGCCAGCAGCGAGGGTCTAGCGGGACGATCCTACAATGAGCAGTTCTTC. The whole variable domain, remainder taken from reference TRBV9 and TRBJ2-1, is DSGVTQTPKHLITATGQRVTLRCSPRSGDLSVYWYQQSLDQGLQFLIQYYNGEERAKGNILERFSAQQFPDLHSELNLSSLELGDSALYFCASSEGLAGRSYNEQFFGPGTRLTVL.

Regarding this clone: The junction and the germline gene differ at one end; a read error may be behind it. The identical CDR3 is also encoded by other nucleotide sequences in the sample. This sequence joins TRBV2 and TRBJ1-2, with TRBD1 matching 8 bases. There are 15 residues in the CDR3. Germline loops: CDR1 SNHLY, CDR2 FYNNEI. CDR3 DNA sequence: TGTGCTAGCAGTGACCGAGGACAGGGCCTCTATGGCTACACCTTC. Residues: CASSDRGQGLYGYTF.

The CDR3 DNA reads TGTGCCAGCAGCTCGACTAGCGGGAGCAGGAATGAGCAGTTCTTC. Protein: CASSSTSGSRNEQFF. The chain is built from TRBV7-8 and TRBJ2-1, with 12 bases that match TRBD2. The CDR3 totals 15 residues. CDR1 and CDR2 from the germline V gene are SGHVS and FQNEAQ. V lost 4 bases, J lost 7 bases, and 5 bases stayed unmatched.

The V call is TRBV7-2, the J call TRBJ2-5; 9 bases agree with TRBD2. CDR1 is SGHTA, CDR2 FQGNSA, per germline. The CDR3 covers 17 residues. V lost 5 bases and J lost 4; bases outside the gene matches: 14. CDR3 amino acids: CASSQEWAGGPRETQYF. CDR3 coding DNA: TGTGCCAGCAGCCAGGAGTGGGCGGGAGGGCCAAGAGAGACCCAGTACTTC.

A word on this clone: One junction end does not reproduce the germline sequence, and a read error may be involved. This chain connects TRBV15 to TRBJ2-2, with D tentatively TRBD1 (7 bases). Germline values: CDR1 LNHNV, CDR2 YYDKDF (reference sequence). This CDR3 has 15 amino acids. The CDR3 protein is CATSIRQGGAGEPFF. The DNA of the CDR3 is TGTGCCACCAGCATAAGACAGGGAGGAGCCGGGGAGCCGTTTTTT.

The chain employs TRBV5-6 and TRBJ1-1; 8 positions agree with TRBD1. The CDR3 is 17 amino acids. Germline CDR1 SGHDT, CDR2 YYEEEE. The V and J ends lost 0 bases and 2 bases, in that order; junction bases with no gene match: 9. The CDR3 DNA follows: TGTGCCAGCAGCTTGGTAGGCAGGGGGCCCGTTAACACTGAAGCTTTCTTT. It yields the protein CASSLVGRGPVNTEAFF.

J is TRBJ2-5 and V is TRBV7-9; the D gene is possibly TRBD2 (6 bases). V lost 3 bases, J lost 5 bases, and 13 bases lay in between. CDR3 size: 14 residues. The germline gives CDR1 SEHNR, CDR2 FQNEAQ (reference sequence). The chain's CDR3 is CASSFGGVGETQYF. The CDR3, as DNA: TGTGCCAGCAGCTTTGGAGGGGTAGGGGAGACCCAGTACTTC.